This record looks at one TCR beta chain sequence and its context. What it recognizes is unknown. Three rounds of nested PCR, following a modified ARM-PCR protocol, produced the TCRbeta library. TCRdb reprocessed the multiplex PCR reads via MiXCR and lists one record per CDR3 protein. The sample shows over 60,000 distinct CDR3 sequences, about three quarters of them seen only once. The data originate from a study of tumor and adjacent non-tumor tissue in lung cancer. For the study at large: The cohort had 12 to 13 adenocarcinoma, a couple of squamous cell and 1 small cell patients. General study points: Compared with tumor, normal lung showed significantly lower TCR diversity.

The junction had 21 bases not matched to a gene; V was cut back by 6 bases and J by 13 bases. Germline CDR1 DFQATT, CDR2 SNEGSKA (reference sequence). The CDR3 extends over 15 amino acids. This sample's RNA came from whole unsorted tissue. The sequencing sample was made of lung tumor tissue. The sequence came from a man aged 55 to 70 with non-small cell lung cancer. The chain links TRBV20-1 to TRBJ2-7; 10 bases line up with TRBD2. For the CDR3, the DNA is TGCAGTGCCGCCGGCACTAGCGGGGCTTCCTACGAGCCATACTTC. Protein sequence: CSAAGTSGASYEPYF.